The next 3 T cell receptor beta chains were all read from a single sample in a study of persistence of HIV-infected CD4 T cells. Cells were stimulated nonspecifically with anti-CD3/anti-CD28 magnetic beads. Sorting of responding CD4+ T cells relied on upregulated CD40 ligand together with CD69. The antigens of these receptors remain unknown. This was the immunoSEQ version 4 assay in survey mode. TCRdb's copy holds only in-frame clones and misses some; the assay was immunoSEQ multiplex PCR. The profile shows under 50,000 clones, over 80% of them singletons. The starting material was CD4+ T cells sorted from PBMCs after 18-hour stimulation, obtained from a patient who received antiretroviral therapy. All receptors derive from an adult woman with HIV who was CMV-seropositive.

Only one count was recorded for this clone. The chain uses TRBV4-2 and TRBJ2-4, with 9 bases lining up with TRBD2. The V segment lost 0 bases and the J segment 1 base; nucleotides outside the gene matches: 4. The CDR3 runs to 17 residues. Germline CDR1 is LGHNA and CDR2 is YNFKEQ. This CDR3 reads CASSQDLTSGAKNIQYF. Written as DNA, the CDR3 is TGTGCCAGCAGCCAAGATCTAACTAGCGGGGCCAAAAACATTCAGTACTTC.

The chain recombines TRBV18 with TRBJ2-7; D not certain. V lost 5 bases and J 2 bases, leaving 4 bases between the germline ends. The CDR3 has 11 amino acids. CDR1 is KGHSH and CDR2 is LQKENI in the germline V gene. In DNA form, the CDR3 reads TGTGCCAGCTCAGGAGCCTACGAGCAGTACTTC. It specifies CASSGAYEQYF.

This rearrangement joins TRBV28 to TRBJ1-1; D uncertain. Germline V gene data show CDR1 as MDHEN and CDR2 as SYDVKM. V was trimmed by 5 bases and J by 0 bases, leaving 7 bases between them. The CDR3 has 13 amino acids. In DNA, the CDR3 is TGTGCCAGCAGTCCTCACCTGAACACTGAAGCTTTCTTT. Protein sequence: CASSPHLNTEAFF. Variable domain in full (rest from reference TRBV28 and TRBJ1-1): DVKVTQSSRYLVKRTGEKVFLECVQDMDHENMFWYRQDPGLGLRLIYFSYDVKMKEKGDIPEGYSVSREKKERFSLILESASTNQTSMYLCASSPHLNTEAFFGQGTRLTVV.